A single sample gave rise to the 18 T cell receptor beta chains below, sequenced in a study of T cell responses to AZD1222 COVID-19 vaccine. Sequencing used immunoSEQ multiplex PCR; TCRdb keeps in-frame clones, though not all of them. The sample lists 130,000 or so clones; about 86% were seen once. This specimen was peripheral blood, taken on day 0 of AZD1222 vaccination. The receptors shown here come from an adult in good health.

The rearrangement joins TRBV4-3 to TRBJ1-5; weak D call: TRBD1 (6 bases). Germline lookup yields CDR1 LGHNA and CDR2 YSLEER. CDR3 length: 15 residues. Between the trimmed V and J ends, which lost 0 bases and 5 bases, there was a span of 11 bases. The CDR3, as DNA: TGCGCCAGCAGCCAAGATGGCGGGGGGCATCAGCCCCAGCATTTT. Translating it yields CASSQDGGGHQPQHF.

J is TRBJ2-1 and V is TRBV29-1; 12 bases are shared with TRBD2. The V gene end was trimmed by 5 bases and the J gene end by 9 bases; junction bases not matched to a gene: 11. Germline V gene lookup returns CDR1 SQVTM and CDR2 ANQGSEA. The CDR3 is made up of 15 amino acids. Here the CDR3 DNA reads TGCAGCGTTTCCCGCCCTAGCGGGAGGGCCCTTGAGCAGTTCTTC. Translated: CSVSRPSGRALEQFF.

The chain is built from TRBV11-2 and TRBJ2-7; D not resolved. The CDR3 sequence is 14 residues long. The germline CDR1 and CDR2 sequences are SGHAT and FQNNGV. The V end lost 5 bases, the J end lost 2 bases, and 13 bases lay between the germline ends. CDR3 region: CASSPQTGAYEQYF. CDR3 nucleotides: TGTGCCAGCAGCCCACAGACTGGGGCCTACGAGCAGTACTTC.

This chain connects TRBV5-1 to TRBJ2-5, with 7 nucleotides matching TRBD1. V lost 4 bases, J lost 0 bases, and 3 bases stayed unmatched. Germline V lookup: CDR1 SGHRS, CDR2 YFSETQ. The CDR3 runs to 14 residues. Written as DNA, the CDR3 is TGCGCCAGCAGCACCGGGACAGACCAAGAGACCCAGTACTTC. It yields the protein CASSTGTDQETQYF.

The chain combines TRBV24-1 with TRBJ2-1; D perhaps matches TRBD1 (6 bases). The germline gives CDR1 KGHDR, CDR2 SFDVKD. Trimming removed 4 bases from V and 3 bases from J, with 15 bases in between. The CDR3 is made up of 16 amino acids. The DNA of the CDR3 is TGTGCCACCAGTGAACGGGGCAGGGGATTCTACAATGAGCAGTTCTTC. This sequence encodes CATSERGRGFYNEQFF.

As DNA, the CDR3 is TGTGCCACCAGTGGGGCTAGCGGGGCCACAGATACGCAGTATTTT. Translation gives CATSGASGATDTQYF. V gene TRBV24-1 combines with J gene TRBJ2-3; 9 bases line up with TRBD2. J gave up 2 bases and V 5 bases, and 4 bases lay outside the gene matches. Germline loops: CDR1 KGHDR, CDR2 SFDVKD. This CDR3 has 15 amino acids.

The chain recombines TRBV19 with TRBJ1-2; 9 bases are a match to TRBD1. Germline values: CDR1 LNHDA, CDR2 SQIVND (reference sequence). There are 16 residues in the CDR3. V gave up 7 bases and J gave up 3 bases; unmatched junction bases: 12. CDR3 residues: CASITSEGQGDYGYTF. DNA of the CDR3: TGTGCCAGTATAACATCGGAGGGACAGGGTGACTATGGCTACACCTTC.

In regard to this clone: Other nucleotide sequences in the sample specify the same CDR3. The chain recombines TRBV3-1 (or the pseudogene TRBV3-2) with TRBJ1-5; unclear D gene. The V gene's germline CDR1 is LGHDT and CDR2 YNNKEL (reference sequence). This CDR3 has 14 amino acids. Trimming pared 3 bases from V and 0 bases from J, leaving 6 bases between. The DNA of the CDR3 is TGTGCCAGCAGCCAGGGTTATAGCAATCAGCCCCAGCATTTT. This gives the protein CASSQGYSNQPQHF.

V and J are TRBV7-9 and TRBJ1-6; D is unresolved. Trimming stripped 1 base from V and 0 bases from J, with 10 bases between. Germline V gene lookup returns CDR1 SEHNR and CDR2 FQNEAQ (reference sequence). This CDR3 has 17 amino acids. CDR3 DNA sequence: TGTGCCAGCAGCTTAGGGACTGAACTCTCCTATAATTCACCCCTCCACTTT. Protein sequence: CASSLGTELSYNSPLHF.

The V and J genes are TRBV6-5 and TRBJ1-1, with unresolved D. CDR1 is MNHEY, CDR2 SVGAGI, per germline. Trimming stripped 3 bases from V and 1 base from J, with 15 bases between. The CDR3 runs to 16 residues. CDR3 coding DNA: TGTGCCAGCAGTTATATGGGGTCGGCCCCGAACACTGAAGCTTTCTTT. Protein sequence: CASSYMGSAPNTEAFF.

The chain's CDR3 is CASSRTLNTIYF. The CDR3, as DNA: TGTGCCAGCAGCCGGACCCTAAACACCATATATTTT. The J gene is TRBJ1-3, the V gene TRBV7-9; no clear D gene. V was trimmed by 5 bases and J by 6 bases, leaving 8 bases between them. The CDR3 is 12 amino acids. Germline loops: CDR1 SEHNR, CDR2 FQNEAQ (reference sequence).

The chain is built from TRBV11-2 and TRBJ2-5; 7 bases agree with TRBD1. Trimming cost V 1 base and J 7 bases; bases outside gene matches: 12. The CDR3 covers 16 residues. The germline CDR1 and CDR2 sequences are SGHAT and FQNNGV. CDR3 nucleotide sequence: TGTGCCAGCAGCTTAGGAGGGGGCTTGGAAGTTTGGACCCAGTACTTC. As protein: CASSLGGGLEVWTQYF.

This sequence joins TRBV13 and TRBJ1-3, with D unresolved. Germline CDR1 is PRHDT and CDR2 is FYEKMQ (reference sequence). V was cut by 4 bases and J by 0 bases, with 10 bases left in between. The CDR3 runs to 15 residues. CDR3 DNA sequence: TGTGCCAGCAGCTCCCCTCCAATCTCTGGAAACACCATATATTTT. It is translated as CASSSPPISGNTIYF.

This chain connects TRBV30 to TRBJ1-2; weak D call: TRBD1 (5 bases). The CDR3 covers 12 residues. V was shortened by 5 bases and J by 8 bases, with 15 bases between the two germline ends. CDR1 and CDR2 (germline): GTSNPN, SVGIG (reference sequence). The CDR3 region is CAWGTPGRGYTF. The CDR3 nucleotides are TGTGCCTGGGGCACCCCGGGACGGGGCTACACCTTC.

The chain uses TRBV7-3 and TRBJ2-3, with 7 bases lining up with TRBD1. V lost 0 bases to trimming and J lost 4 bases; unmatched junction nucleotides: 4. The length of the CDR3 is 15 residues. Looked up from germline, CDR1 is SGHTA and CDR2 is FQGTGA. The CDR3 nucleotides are TGTGCCAGCAGCTTAACAGGGGGCGAGGCAGATACGCAGTATTTT. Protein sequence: CASSLTGGEADTQYF.

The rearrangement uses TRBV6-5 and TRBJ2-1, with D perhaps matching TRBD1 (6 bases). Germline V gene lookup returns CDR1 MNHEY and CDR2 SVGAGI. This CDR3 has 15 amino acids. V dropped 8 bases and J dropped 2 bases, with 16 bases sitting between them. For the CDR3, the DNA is TGTGCCAGCCTCGAGGGGGTGATGACCTACAATGAGCAGTTCTTC. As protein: CASLEGVMTYNEQFF.

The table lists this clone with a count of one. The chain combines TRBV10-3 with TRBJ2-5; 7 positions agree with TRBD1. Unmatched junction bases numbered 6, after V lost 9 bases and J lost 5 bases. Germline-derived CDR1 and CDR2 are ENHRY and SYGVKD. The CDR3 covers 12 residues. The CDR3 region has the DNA TGTGCCATATCCTCCAGGGGGGAGACCCAGTACTTC. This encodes CAISSRGETQYF.

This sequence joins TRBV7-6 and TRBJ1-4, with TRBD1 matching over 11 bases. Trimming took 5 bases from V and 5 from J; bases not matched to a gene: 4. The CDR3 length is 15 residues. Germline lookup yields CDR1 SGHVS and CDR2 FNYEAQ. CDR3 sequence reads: CASSLGTGGNEKLFF. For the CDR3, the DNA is TGTGCCAGCAGCCTAGGGACAGGGGGGAATGAAAAACTGTTTTTT.